Each of the 31 T cell receptor beta chains below was sequenced from the same sample in a study of blood T cell repertoires in COVID-19. The table came from immunoSEQ multiplex PCR; TCRdb's copy has only in-frame clones and leaves some out. The table has roughly 220,000 clones, roughly 84% seen once. Input material: peripheral blood. These receptor sequences come from a man aged 50 to 60 who had recovered from COVID-19.

The chain joins TRBV5-1 to TRBJ2-2; TRBD2 is a possible D gene (5 bases). This CDR3 comprises 15 residues. Deletions cut 0 bases from V and 0 bases from J, with 6 bases between. Germline V gene lookup returns CDR1 SGHRS and CDR2 YFSETQ. CDR3 sequence: CASSLVGANTGELFF. In DNA form, the CDR3 reads TGCGCCAGCAGCTTGGTCGGGGCGAACACCGGGGAGCTGTTTTTT.

This rearrangement joins TRBV7-2 to TRBJ2-7, with 8 bases fitting TRBD2. This CDR3 comprises 17 residues. Germline CDR1 reads SGHTA; CDR2 reads FQGNSA. The V segment lost 0 bases and the J segment 3 bases; nucleotides outside the gene matches: 10. CDR3 region: CASSLAGLAGTHYEQYF. The CDR3 nucleotides are TGTGCCAGCAGCTTAGCGGGGCTAGCGGGTACTCACTACGAGCAGTACTTC.

The rearrangement uses TRBV28 and TRBJ2-7, with D possibly being TRBD1 (5 bases). The CDR3 totals 14 residues. The germline V and J ends were trimmed by 6 bases and 0 bases, with 12 bases remaining between them. Looked up from germline, CDR1 is MDHEN and CDR2 is SYDVKM. Here the CDR3 reads CASRRLGLSYEQYF. The CDR3 nucleotides are TGTGCCAGCAGACGACTGGGGCTCTCCTACGAGCAGTACTTC.

The rearrangement uses TRBV28 and TRBJ1-5; TRBD1 matches at 7 bases. The V gene's germline CDR1 is MDHEN and CDR2 SYDVKM. The length of the CDR3 is 15 residues. With V trimmed by 5 bases and J by 3 bases, 7 bases remained unmatched. The CDR3 protein is CASSSWTGNNQPQHF. CDR3 DNA: TGTGCCAGCAGTAGTTGGACAGGCAACAATCAGCCCCAGCATTTT.

This chain connects TRBV3-1 (or the pseudogene TRBV3-2) to TRBJ1-5; 9 bases map to TRBD1. Germline CDR1 is LGHDT and CDR2 is YNNKEL (reference sequence). The CDR3 spans 15 residues. V lost 4 bases, J lost 1 base, and 2 bases stayed unmatched. The chain's CDR3 is CASSPGTGSNQPQHF. The CDR3 DNA is TGTGCCAGCAGCCCCGGGACAGGGAGCAATCAGCCCCAGCATTTT.

This sequence joins TRBV7-9 and TRBJ2-7; D gene unclear. Germline V lookup: CDR1 SEHNR, CDR2 FQNEAQ (reference sequence). This CDR3 spans 14 amino acids. Trimming stripped 1 base from V and 5 bases from J, with 12 bases between. The CDR3 protein is CASSLVAKPHEQYF. CDR3 coding DNA: TGTGCCAGCAGCTTAGTGGCAAAACCCCACGAGCAGTACTTC.

This chain joins TRBV2 and TRBJ1-2, with 8 bases fitting TRBD1. CDR3 length: 15 residues. The V gene's germline CDR1 is SNHLY and CDR2 FYNNEI. J was trimmed by 8 bases and V by 6 bases; bases with no gene match: 14. The CDR3 sequence is CASSNGQGSAEGYTF. CDR3 nucleotides: TGTGCCAGCAGCAATGGACAGGGTTCGGCGGAGGGCTACACCTTC.

The rearrangement links TRBV4-1 to TRBJ2-3, with TRBD2 as a possible D gene (6 bases). V lost 4 bases and J lost 2, with 16 bases in between. From germline, CDR1 is MGHRA and CDR2 YSYEKL. The CDR3 length is 16 residues. As DNA, the CDR3 is TGCGCCAGCAGCCGAGGGAACACGGGGGACACAGATACGCAGTATTTT. It translates to CASSRGNTGDTDTQYF.

This rearrangement joins TRBV11-3 to TRBJ2-2, with TRBD2 matching 9 bases. The J segment lost 2 bases and the V segment lost 5 bases, leaving 15 bases of the junction unmatched. The CDR3 consists of 19 residues. Germline CDR1 and CDR2: SGHNT and YENEEA. The CDR3 DNA reads as TGTGCCAGCAGCCCCCCCGGGACTAGCTATCGTCATAACACCGGGGAGCTGTTTTTT. Amino acid sequence: CASSPPGTSYRHNTGELFF.

The chain is built from TRBV19 and TRBJ1-5, with 7 bases identical to TRBD1. Germline V gene sequence: CDR1 LNHDA, CDR2 SQIVND (reference sequence). V was pared by 7 bases and J by 5 bases, with 11 bases of the junction left unmatched. The CDR3 is made up of 15 amino acids. The CDR3 DNA is TGTGCCAGTAAATGGCGAACAGGGGAGCATCAGCCCCAGCATTTT. Translated, it gives CASKWRTGEHQPQHF.

CDR3 in DNA: TGTGCCAGCTCATCAATCCAGGGGGCAAATAATGGCTACACCTTC. It specifies CASSSIQGANNGYTF. The chain carries TRBV18 and TRBJ1-2; 8 bases agree with TRBD1. V shed 5 bases and J 6 bases; nucleotides not matched to a gene: 11. Per germline, CDR1 KGHSH and CDR2 LQKENI. The CDR3 contains 15 residues.

The rearrangement uses TRBV9 and TRBJ2-1; 9 nucleotides match TRBD2. The CDR3 is 15 residues long. V shed 2 bases and J 5 bases; nucleotides not matched to a gene: 5. The germline CDR1 and CDR2 sequences are SGDLS and YYNGEE. This CDR3 reads CASSVRGTSHNEQFF. The CDR3 DNA is TGTGCCAGCAGCGTCCGGGGGACTAGCCACAATGAGCAGTTCTTC.

V usage is TRBV19 and J usage is TRBJ2-3; D is unclear. This CDR3 contains 13 residues. The V gene lost 6 bases and the J gene lost 2 bases, with 9 bases spanning the gap. The germline V gene encodes CDR1 LNHDA and CDR2 SQIVND (reference sequence). For the CDR3, the DNA is TGTGCCAGTAGAAAAATACTCACAGATACGCAGTATTTT. Translating gives CASRKILTDTQYF.

The chain is built from TRBV2 and TRBJ2-7; D remains unclear. Deletions cut 0 bases from V and 3 bases from J, with 12 bases between. This CDR3 has 15 amino acids. Germline V gene data show CDR1 as SNHLY and CDR2 as FYNNEI. CDR3 protein: CASSEAPQTFYEQYF. The CDR3 bases are TGTGCCAGCAGTGAAGCACCACAGACCTTCTACGAGCAGTACTTC.

This chain links TRBV7-9 with TRBJ2-7; TRBD2 agrees at 8 bases. The germline CDR1 and CDR2 sequences are SEHNR and FQNEAQ (reference sequence). After removal of 0 bases from V and 3 bases from J, the junction contained 7 bases not matched to a gene. The CDR3 is 16 residues long. Here the CDR3 reads CASSLAGASGYYEQYF. Here the CDR3 DNA reads TGTGCCAGCAGCTTAGCGGGCGCTAGCGGGTACTACGAGCAGTACTTC.

The chain recombines TRBV3-1 (or the pseudogene TRBV3-2) with TRBJ1-3; D is perhaps TRBD1 (6 bases). The CDR3 runs 16 residues. Germline values: CDR1 LGHDT, CDR2 YNNKEL (reference sequence). Trimming took off 4 bases at V and 2 bases at J, with 15 bases between the two ends. The CDR3 here is CASSPYGRGTGNTIYF. The CDR3 coding sequence is TGTGCCAGCAGCCCCTACGGCAGGGGCACTGGAAACACCATATATTTT.

The chain has TRBV3-1 (or the pseudogene TRBV3-2) and TRBJ2-7, with D possibly TRBD1 on 6 matching bases. Deletions cut 0 bases from V and 2 bases from J, with 17 bases between. The CDR3 length is 17 residues. From germline, CDR1 is LGHDT and CDR2 YNNKEL (reference sequence). CDR3 protein: CASSQDRDFGQPYEQYF. CDR3 nucleotides: TGTGCCAGCAGCCAAGATCGGGATTTCGGACAGCCCTACGAGCAGTACTTC.

In this sample, this clone turned up a few times. This chain uses TRBV11-2 with TRBJ2-3; D is uncertain. The length of the CDR3 is 12 residues. The V and J ends lost 5 bases and 2 bases respectively, with 5 bases between them. Germline values: CDR1 SGHAT, CDR2 FQNNGV. The CDR3 here is CASSPHTDTQYF. CDR3 coding DNA: TGTGCCAGCAGCCCCCACACAGATACGCAGTATTTT. Full variable domain (outside the CDR3, taken from reference TRBV11-2 and TRBJ2-3): EAGVAQSPRYKIIEKRQSVAFWCNPISGHATLYWYQQILGQGPKLLIQFQNNGVVDDSQLPKDRFSAERLKGVDSTLKIQPAKLEDSAVYLCASSPHTDTQYFGPGTRLTVL.

The chain couples TRBV5-1 to TRBJ2-7, with 9 bases that match TRBD2. J was trimmed by 0 bases and V by 3 bases; bases with no gene match: 19. Germline V lookup: CDR1 SGHRS, CDR2 YFSETQ. The CDR3 sequence is 20 residues long. The CDR3 coding sequence is TGCGCCAGCAGCTCCCTACAGGGGACTAAAGGACTAGCGTTCTCCTACGAGCAGTACTTC. Protein sequence: CASSSLQGTKGLAFSYEQYF.

This chain connects TRBV19 to TRBJ2-4; TRBD1 matches at 7 bases. Germline trimming cut 5 bases from V and 0 bases from J; bases unmatched to any gene: 7. CDR1 is LNHDA, CDR2 SQIVND, per germline (reference sequence). The CDR3 length is 16 residues. The CDR3 protein is CASSLEGQLAKNIQYF. Written as DNA, the CDR3 is TGTGCCAGTAGTCTCGAGGGACAGCTAGCCAAAAACATTCAGTACTTC.

The rearrangement uses TRBV18 and TRBJ2-1; the D gene is possibly TRBD1 (6 bases). CDR1 is KGHSH and CDR2 is LQKENI in the germline V gene. V lost 5 bases and J lost 7, with 24 bases in between. The CDR3 loop spans 17 amino acids. The CDR3 coding sequence is TGTGCCAGCTCATACCCGAATACAGGGATACTGGGTAATGAGCAGTTCTTC. Residues: CASSYPNTGILGNEQFF. Full variable domain (missing parts from reference TRBV18 and TRBJ2-1): NAGVMQNPRHLVRRRGQEARLRCSPMKGHSHVYWYRQLPEEGLKFMVYLQKENIIDESGMPKERFSAEFPKEGPSILRIQQVVRGDSAAYFCASSYPNTGILGNEQFFGPGTRLTVL.

The chain links TRBV10-1 to TRBJ2-1, with 10 positions matching TRBD2. The trim removed 5 bases at V and 9 bases at J, leaving 7 bases unmatched. This CDR3 has 14 residues. CDR1 is WNHNN and CDR2 is SYGVQD in the germline V gene (reference sequence). In nucleotides, the CDR3 is TGCGCCAGCAGTCCTAGCGGGAGAATGGGTGAGCAGTTCTTC. It is translated as CASSPSGRMGEQFF.

This clone came up once. The chain employs TRBV9 and TRBJ2-3, with 7 bases fitting TRBD2. Looked up from germline, CDR1 is SGDLS and CDR2 is YYNGEE. V lost 3 bases and J lost 4; bases outside the gene matches: 14. The CDR3 contains 17 residues. CDR3: CASSGQYEGGPPDTQYF. The CDR3 DNA sequence: TGTGCCAGCAGCGGCCAATACGAGGGAGGGCCCCCAGATACGCAGTATTTT.

DNA for the CDR3: TGTGCCAGTAGTATAAGGACGACGTCCGCGGGTTACAATGAGCAGTTCTTC. Protein product: CASSIRTTSAGYNEQFF. The chain combines TRBV19 with TRBJ2-1; weak D call: TRBD2 (5 bases). V lost 2 bases to trimming and J lost 4 bases, with 18 bases between them. Germline-derived CDR1 and CDR2 are LNHDA and SQIVND (reference sequence). This CDR3 is 17 amino acids long.

This chain connects TRBV18 to TRBJ2-5, with 7 bases lining up with TRBD1. CDR1 and CDR2 (germline): KGHSH, LQKENI. The junction had 4 bases not matched to a gene; V was cut back by 4 bases and J by 5 bases. The CDR3 loop spans 13 amino acids. CDR3 coding DNA: TGTGCCAGCTCACGCAACAGGGGCGAGACCCAGTACTTC. Residues: CASSRNRGETQYF.

This chain joins TRBV6-6 and TRBJ2-3, with 8 nucleotides matching TRBD2. The CDR3 runs to 16 residues. Trimming removed 6 bases from V and 0 bases from J; junction bases left unmatched: 8. The germline V gene encodes CDR1 MNHNY and CDR2 SVGAGI (reference sequence). Here the CDR3 reads CASRDPSGPSTDTQYF. CDR3 bases: TGTGCCAGCAGGGACCCTAGCGGGCCAAGCACAGATACGCAGTATTTT.

The chain is built from TRBV15 and TRBJ1-1, with D possibly matching TRBD1 (5 bases). Germline lookup yields CDR1 LNHNV and CDR2 YYDKDF (reference sequence). The ends were cut back, 1 base at V and 10 bases at J, with 10 bases in the middle. The CDR3 has 12 amino acids. CDR3 region: CATSRGQGGAFF. The CDR3, as DNA: TGTGCCACCAGCAGAGGCCAGGGTGGAGCTTTCTTT.

This chain uses TRBV24-1 with TRBJ2-3, with 11 bases fitting TRBD1. This CDR3 region has 16 residues. The ends lost 4 bases at V and 5 bases at J; junction bases unmatched: 7. Germline CDR1 and CDR2: KGHDR and SFDVKD. The CDR3 here is CATSDRTGGSVDTQYF. CDR3 sequence (DNA): TGTGCCACCAGTGACCGGACAGGGGGCTCAGTAGATACGCAGTATTTT.

This clone was found a few times. The chain recombines TRBV5-5 with TRBJ1-2; D is uncertain. Germline V gene data show CDR1 as SGHKS and CDR2 as YYEKEE (reference sequence). Trimming pared 0 bases from V and 6 bases from J, leaving 6 bases between. The CDR3 is made up of 12 amino acids. The CDR3 DNA follows: TGTGCCAGCAGCTTGGTCGGGGATGGCTACACCTTC. Protein sequence: CASSLVGDGYTF.

The rearrangement joins TRBV6-1 to TRBJ1-3, with TRBD1 identical over 10 bases. The CDR3 runs 16 residues. CDR1 and CDR2 from the germline V gene are MNHNS and SASEGT. Losses at the gene ends were 4 bases for V and 4 bases for J; bases not matched to a gene: 7. CDR3 sequence: CASSVDRGRSGNTIYF. CDR3 sequence (DNA): TGTGCCAGCAGTGTCGACAGGGGGCGATCGGGAAACACCATATATTTT.

The chain combines TRBV5-4 with TRBJ2-7; D may be TRBD1 (5 bases). The CDR3 contains 15 residues. Germline V gives CDR1 SGHNT, CDR2 YYREEE (reference sequence). The ends were cut back, 0 bases at V and 3 bases at J, with 13 bases in the middle. The CDR3 here is CASSLGGRAYYEQYF. The CDR3 bases are TGTGCCAGCAGCTTGGGCGGCAGGGCATACTACGAGCAGTACTTC.